This TCR beta chain was observed in a study of Graves' ophthalmopathy and Graves' hyperthyroidism. Study as a whole: Specimen type is peripheral blood, obtained at initial diagnosis before any treatment.

This clonotype was detected ten times or more. The CDR3 is made up of 21 amino acids. V gave up 8 bases and J gave up 2 bases, with 37 bases separating them. Excluded: other autoimmune disease, uncontrolled infection, pregnancy or lactation. RNA transcripts provided the template for amplifying TCR beta CDR3 regions. Investigators did first-round RT-PCR with HTBI primers, then second-round multiplex PCR. A single record per CDR3 protein comes from TCRdb applying MiXCR to the multiplex PCR reads. This sample yields 300,000 or so distinct CDR3 sequences, of which 17% are seen a single time; around 12% belongs to the top ten.

The chain links TRBV6-7 to TRBJ2-7; possibly TRBD1 for D (8 bases). TRBV6-7 is recorded as an ORF, its role being uncertain. The source of this sequence is an adult man with Graves' ophthalmopathy. The source material was peripheral blood. The CDR3 protein is CASLLTWRQGKPGLPPYEQYF. The DNA for the CDR3 is TGTGCCAGCTTACTAACCTGGAGACAGGGGAAGCCGGGACTACCTCCCTACGAGCAGTACTTC.